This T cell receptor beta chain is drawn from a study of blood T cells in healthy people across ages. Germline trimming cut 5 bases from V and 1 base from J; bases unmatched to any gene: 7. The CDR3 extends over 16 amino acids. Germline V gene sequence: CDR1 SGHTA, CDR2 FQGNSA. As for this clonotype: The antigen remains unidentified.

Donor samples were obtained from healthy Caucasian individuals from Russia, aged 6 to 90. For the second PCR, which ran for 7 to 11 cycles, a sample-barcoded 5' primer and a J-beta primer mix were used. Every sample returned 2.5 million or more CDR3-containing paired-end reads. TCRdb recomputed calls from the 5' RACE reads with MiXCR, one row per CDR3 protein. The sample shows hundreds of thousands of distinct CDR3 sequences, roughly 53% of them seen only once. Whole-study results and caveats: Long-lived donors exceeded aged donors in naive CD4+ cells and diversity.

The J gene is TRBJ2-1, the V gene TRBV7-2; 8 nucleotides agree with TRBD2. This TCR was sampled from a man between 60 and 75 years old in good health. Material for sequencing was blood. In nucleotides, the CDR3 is TGTGCCAGCAGCCGACCCGGCGGGGGGTCCTACAATGAGCAGTTCTTC. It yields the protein CASSRPGGGSYNEQFF.